One sample yielded the 10 T cell receptor beta chains listed below, sequenced in a study of blood T cell repertoires in COVID-19. The repertoire was sequenced with immunoSEQ multiplex PCR; TCRdb's copy has only in-frame clones and lacks some. Among 45,000 or so clones listed, approximately 80% were seen once. The material sequenced was peripheral blood. These TCRs come from a human donor in a cohort sampled during active COVID-19.

The chain couples TRBV6-4 to TRBJ2-4, with D perhaps TRBD2 (6 bases). The CDR3 has 13 residues. The V end lost 4 bases, the J end lost 8 bases, and 12 bases lay between the germline ends. Germline CDR1 and CDR2: MRHNA and SNTAGT. CDR3 residues: CASSVFGGDIQYF. CDR3 nucleotide sequence: TGTGCCAGCAGTGTCTTCGGGGGTGACATTCAGTACTTC.

CDR3 nucleotide sequence: TGCGCCAGCAGCTTGGGCGGGACTAGGTACTCCTACGAGCAGTACTTC. Amino acid sequence: CASSLGGTRYSYEQYF. The chain carries TRBV5-1 and TRBJ2-7, with 8 nucleotides matching TRBD2. Germline-derived CDR1 and CDR2 are SGHRS and YFSETQ. The V and J ends lost 0 bases and 0 bases, in that order; junction bases with no gene match: 5. This CDR3 region has 16 residues. The variable domain in full, completed from reference TRBV5-1 and TRBJ2-7, reads KAGVTQTPRYLIKTRGQQVTLSCSPISGHRSVSWYQQTPGQGLQFLFEYFSETQRNKGNFPGRFSGRQFSNSRSEMNVSTLELGDSALYLCASSLGGTRYSYEQYFGPGTRLTVT.

V and J are TRBV6-5 and TRBJ2-7; 7 nucleotides match TRBD2. The J segment lost 6 bases and the V segment lost 7 bases, leaving 9 bases of the junction unmatched. CDR3 length equals 13 residues. The germline gives CDR1 MNHEY, CDR2 SVGAGI. This CDR3 reads CASNAGVLTEQYF. Here the CDR3 DNA reads TGTGCCAGCAACGCGGGAGTCTTAACCGAGCAGTACTTC.

This chain uses TRBV18 with TRBJ1-6; 10 bases match TRBD1. CDR3 length equals 15 residues. V lost 1 base and J lost 10; bases outside the gene matches: 4. Germline CDR1 is KGHSH and CDR2 is LQKENI. CDR3 nucleotides: TGTGCCAGCTCACCACGCGGACAGGGGGGGTCACCCCTCCACTTT. It yields the protein CASSPRGQGGSPLHF. Full variable domain (rest looked up from reference TRBV18 and TRBJ1-6): NAGVMQNPRHLVRRRGQEARLRCSPMKGHSHVYWYRQLPEEGLKFMVYLQKENIIDESGMPKERFSAEFPKEGPSILRIQQVVRGDSAAYFCASSPRGQGGSPLHFGNGTRLTVT.

The genes are TRBV9 and TRBJ2-5, with no clear D. This CDR3 has 15 residues. V was cut by 4 bases and J by 5 bases, with 18 bases left in between. Germline CDR1 is SGDLS and CDR2 is YYNGEE. The CDR3 nucleotides read TGTGCCAGCAGCCCCCGTATCGGGTCGGTCGAGACCCAGTACTTC. This gives the protein CASSPRIGSVETQYF.

This clone was counted a few times. V usage is TRBV10-3 and J usage is TRBJ2-7; D might be TRBD1 (6 bases). This CDR3 has 18 amino acids. V lost 5 bases to trimming and J lost 3 bases, with 26 bases between them. CDR1 and CDR2 from the germline V gene are ENHRY and SYGVKD. The CDR3 here is CAISPDLQGRGGHYEQYF. In nucleotides, the CDR3 is TGTGCCATCAGTCCTGATTTACAGGGAAGAGGGGGTCACTACGAGCAGTACTTC.

This chain uses TRBV2 with TRBJ2-5, with 7 bases aligning to TRBD1. After removal of 7 bases from V and 1 base from J, the junction contained 6 bases not matched to a gene. Germline CDR1 and CDR2: SNHLY and FYNNEI. CDR3 size: 14 residues. The CDR3 DNA reads TGTGCCAGCACCGCGGACAGGTTCCAAGAGACCCAGTACTTC. It is translated as CASTADRFQETQYF.

The chain links TRBV7-3 to TRBJ2-1; 10 positions match TRBD1. Germline CDR1 reads SGHTA; CDR2 reads FQGTGA. V gave up 5 bases and J gave up 4 bases; unmatched junction bases: 14. The CDR3 consists of 18 residues. The CDR3 nucleotides are TGTGCCAGCAGCCCTCAAATTCGGGGGACAGGGGAATACAATGAGCAGTTCTTC. It codes for CASSPQIRGTGEYNEQFF. The full variable domain, completed using reference TRBV7-3 and TRBJ2-1, is GAGVSQTPSNKVTEKGKYVELRCDPISGHTALYWYRQSLGQGPEFLIYFQGTGAADDSGLPNDRFFAVRPEGSVSTLKIQRTERGDSAVYLCASSPQIRGTGEYNEQFFGPGTRLTVL.

The CDR3 loop is CASSRIQTGSYEQYF. The CDR3 DNA is TGTGCCAGCAGCCGAATCCAGACAGGTTCCTACGAGCAGTACTTC. V is TRBV3-1 (or the pseudogene TRBV3-2) and J is TRBJ2-7; possibly TRBD1 for D (6 bases). This CDR3 spans 15 amino acids. The ends were cut back, 4 bases at V and 1 base at J, with 14 bases in the middle. Germline V gene lookup returns CDR1 LGHDT and CDR2 YNNKEL (reference sequence).

The gene calls are TRBV3-1 (or the pseudogene TRBV3-2) and TRBJ2-5, with 9 bases lining up with TRBD1. Germline V gene sequence: CDR1 LGHDT, CDR2 YNNKEL (reference sequence). After removal of 5 bases from V and 2 bases from J, the junction contained 0 bases not matched to a gene. This CDR3 has 13 residues. For the CDR3, the DNA is TGTGCCAGCAGCGGGACAGGGCAAGAGACCCAGTACTTC. This codes for CASSGTGQETQYF.